The sequence of this T cell receptor (beta chain) was determined in a study of response to subunit inactivated influenza vaccine. Broader study findings: Authors proposed each seasonal influenza vaccination draws in few new T cells.

Germline trimming cut 5 bases from V and 4 bases from J; bases unmatched to any gene: 8. Germline CDR1 reads SEHNR; CDR2 reads FQNEAQ (reference sequence). The CDR3 covers 14 residues. MiXCR, run by TCRdb on the RT-PCR reads, gives a single entry per CDR3 protein. The data contain about 570,000 distinct CDR3 sequences, 12% of them singletons. This clonotype was seen a few times. The antigen remains unidentified. The sequencing here drew on PBMCs from blood, taken on the day of vaccination. This clonotype was obtained from a man between 45 and 60 years old who received an inactivated influenza vaccine. J is TRBJ2-7 and V is TRBV7-9; TRBD1 matches 7 bases. The CDR3 DNA follows: TGTGCCAGCAGCAAGCCTCAGGGGGTTTACGAGCAGTACTTC. Translated: CASSKPQGVYEQYF.